This paragraph covers one TCR beta chain sequence. What it binds is not known. The data are from a study of T-cell memory formation after mild COVID-19. Study findings and constraints: Clones shrinking from day 15 to 85 showed even CD4/CD8 mixes; later expanders tilted CD4+. Second-wave clones reaching peak frequency on day 37 lacked confirmed SARS-CoV-2 specificity.

Trimming took off 6 bases at V and 2 bases at J, with 13 bases between the two ends. This CDR3 spans 14 amino acids. Germline lookup yields CDR1 ENHRY and CDR2 SYGVKD. MiXCR, run by TCRdb on the 5' RACE reads, gives a single entry per CDR3 protein. The table has roughly 150,000 distinct CDR3 sequences, around 13% seen once; the top ten hold approximately 14%. The sequence was obtained from an adult woman who had mild COVID-19 (a few samples of this study predate the infection). Cell type and time point are not known. The V call is TRBV10-3, the J call TRBJ1-2; D may be TRBD1 (6 bases). Input material: PBMCs or a T cell subset sorted from them (not recorded which). CDR3 amino acids: CAISRGHENYGYTF. The CDR3 nucleotides read TGTGCCATCAGCCGGGGACACGAAAACTATGGCTACACCTTC.